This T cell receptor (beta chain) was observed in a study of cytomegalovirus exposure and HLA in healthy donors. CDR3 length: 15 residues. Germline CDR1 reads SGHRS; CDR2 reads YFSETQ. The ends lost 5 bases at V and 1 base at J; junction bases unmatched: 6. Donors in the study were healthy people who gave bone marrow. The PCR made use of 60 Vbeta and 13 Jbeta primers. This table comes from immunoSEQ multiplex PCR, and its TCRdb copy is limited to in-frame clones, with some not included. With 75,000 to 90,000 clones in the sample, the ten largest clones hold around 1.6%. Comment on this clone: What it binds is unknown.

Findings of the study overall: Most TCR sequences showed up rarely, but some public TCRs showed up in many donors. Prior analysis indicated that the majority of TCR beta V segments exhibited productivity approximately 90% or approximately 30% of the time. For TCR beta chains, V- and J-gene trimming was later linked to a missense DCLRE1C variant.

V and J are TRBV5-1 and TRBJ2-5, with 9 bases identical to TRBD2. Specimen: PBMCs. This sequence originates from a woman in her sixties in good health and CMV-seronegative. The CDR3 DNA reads TGCGCCAGCAGTGCCGGGACTAGCAGCCAAGAGACCCAGTACTTC. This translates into CASSAGTSSQETQYF.